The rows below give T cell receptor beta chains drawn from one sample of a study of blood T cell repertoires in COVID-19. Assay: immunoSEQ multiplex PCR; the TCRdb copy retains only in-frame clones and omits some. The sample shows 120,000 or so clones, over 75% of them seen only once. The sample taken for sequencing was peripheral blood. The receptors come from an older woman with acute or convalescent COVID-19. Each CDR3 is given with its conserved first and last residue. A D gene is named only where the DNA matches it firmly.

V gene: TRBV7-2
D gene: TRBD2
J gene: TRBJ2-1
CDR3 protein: CALGGRGYNEQFF

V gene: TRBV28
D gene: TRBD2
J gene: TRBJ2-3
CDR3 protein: CASSLSRTSGTDTQYF

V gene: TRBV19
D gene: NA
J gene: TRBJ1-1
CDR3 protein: CASSLSGKNTEAFF

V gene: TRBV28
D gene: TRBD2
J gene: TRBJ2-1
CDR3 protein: CASSFSGGSYNEQFF

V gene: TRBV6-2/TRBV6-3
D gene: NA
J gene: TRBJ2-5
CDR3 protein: CASSYTLAGETQYF

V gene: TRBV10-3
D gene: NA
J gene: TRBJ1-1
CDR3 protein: CAISDLSNTEAFF

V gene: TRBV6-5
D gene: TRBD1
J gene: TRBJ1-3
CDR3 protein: CASRRQGENTIYF

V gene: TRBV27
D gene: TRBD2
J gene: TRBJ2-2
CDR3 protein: CASSFGTSGTGELFF

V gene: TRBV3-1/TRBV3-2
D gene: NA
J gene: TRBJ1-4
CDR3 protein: CASSQDFGGKLFF

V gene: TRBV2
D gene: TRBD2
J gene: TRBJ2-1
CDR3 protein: CASSEARLAGGAEQFF

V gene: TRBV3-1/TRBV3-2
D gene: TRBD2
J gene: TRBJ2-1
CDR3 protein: CASSQELAGNGNEQFF

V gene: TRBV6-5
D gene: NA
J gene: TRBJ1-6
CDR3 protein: CASSYSPEGSPLHF

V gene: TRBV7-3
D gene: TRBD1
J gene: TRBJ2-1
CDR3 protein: CASSLGPGVGQGANEQFF

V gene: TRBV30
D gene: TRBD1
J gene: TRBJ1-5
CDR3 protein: CAWSAAGGQPQHF

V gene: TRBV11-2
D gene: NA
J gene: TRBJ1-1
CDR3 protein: CASSGQTDTEAFF

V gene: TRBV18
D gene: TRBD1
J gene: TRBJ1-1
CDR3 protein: CASSATGGRDTEAFF

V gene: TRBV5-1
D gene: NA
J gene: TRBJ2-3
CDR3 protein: CASSLPGVSTDTQYF

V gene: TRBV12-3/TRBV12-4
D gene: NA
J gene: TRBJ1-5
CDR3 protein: CASSLWERQPQHF

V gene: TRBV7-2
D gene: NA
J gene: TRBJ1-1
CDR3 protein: CASSLGWTAEAFF

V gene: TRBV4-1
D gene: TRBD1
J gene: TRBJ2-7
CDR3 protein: CASSPTGQGYEQYF

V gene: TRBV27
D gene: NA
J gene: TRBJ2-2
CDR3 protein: CASSLVTGELFF

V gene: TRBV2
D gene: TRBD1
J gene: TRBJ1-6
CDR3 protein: CASRDRGRTRNSPLHF

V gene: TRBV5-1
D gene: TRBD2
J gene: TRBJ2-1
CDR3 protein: CASSSLAGRGDEQFF

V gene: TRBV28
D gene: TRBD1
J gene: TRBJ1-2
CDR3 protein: CASTGGQGQGYTF

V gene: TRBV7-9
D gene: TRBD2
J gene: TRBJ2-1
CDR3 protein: CASSLVGSSGRLEQFF

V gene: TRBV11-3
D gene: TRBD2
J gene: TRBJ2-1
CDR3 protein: CASSLDVLAGVKNEQFF

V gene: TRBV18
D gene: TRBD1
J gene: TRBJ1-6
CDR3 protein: CASSPTGGPLHF

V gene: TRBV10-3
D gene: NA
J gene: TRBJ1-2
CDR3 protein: CAISVGGGADGYTF

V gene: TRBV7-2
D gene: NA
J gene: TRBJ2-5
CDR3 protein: CASHTHLVETQYF

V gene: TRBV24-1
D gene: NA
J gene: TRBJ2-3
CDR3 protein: CATSEPGASTDTQYF

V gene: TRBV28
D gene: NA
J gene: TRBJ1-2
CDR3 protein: CASSLSGFYGYTF

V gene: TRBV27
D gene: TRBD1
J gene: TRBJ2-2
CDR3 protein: CASSRTGGITGELFF

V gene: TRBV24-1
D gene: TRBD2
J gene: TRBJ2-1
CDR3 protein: CATSDLGGRAVNEQFF

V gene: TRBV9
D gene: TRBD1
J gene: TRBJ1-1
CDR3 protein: CASSVEGQGAEAFF

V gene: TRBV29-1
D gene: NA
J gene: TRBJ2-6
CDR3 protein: CSAAVGVSGANVLTF

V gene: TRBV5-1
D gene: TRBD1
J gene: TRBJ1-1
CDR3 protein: CASREQGHLTEAFF

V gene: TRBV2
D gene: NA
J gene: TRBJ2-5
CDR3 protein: CASRVDRLIETQYF

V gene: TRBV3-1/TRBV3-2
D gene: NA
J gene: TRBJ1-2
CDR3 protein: CASSQITDLWGYTF

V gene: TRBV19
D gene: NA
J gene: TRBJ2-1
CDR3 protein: CASKAWGEGDEQFF

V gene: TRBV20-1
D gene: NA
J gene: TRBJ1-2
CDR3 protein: CSASFGTGPYGYTF

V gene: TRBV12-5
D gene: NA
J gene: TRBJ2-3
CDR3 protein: CASGPSGSTDTQYF

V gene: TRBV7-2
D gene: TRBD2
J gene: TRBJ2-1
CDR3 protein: CASSLSWLAGNNEQFF

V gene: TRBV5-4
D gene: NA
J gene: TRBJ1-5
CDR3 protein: CASSFAGGNQPQHF

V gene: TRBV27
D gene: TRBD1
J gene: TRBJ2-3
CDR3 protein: CASSSGTGGADTQYF

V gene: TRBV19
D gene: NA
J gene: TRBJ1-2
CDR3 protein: CASINPGSLGYGYTF

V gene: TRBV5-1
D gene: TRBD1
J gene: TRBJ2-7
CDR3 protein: CASSFRTGAYEQYF

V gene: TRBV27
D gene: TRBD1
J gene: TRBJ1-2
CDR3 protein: CASSLKQQGYGYTF

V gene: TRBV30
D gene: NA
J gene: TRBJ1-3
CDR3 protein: CAWRGAWVGATSGNTIYF

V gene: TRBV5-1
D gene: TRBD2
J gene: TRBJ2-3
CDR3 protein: CASSQEGTSPGYF

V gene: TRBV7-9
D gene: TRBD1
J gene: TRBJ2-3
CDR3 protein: CASSQWTGRTDTQYF

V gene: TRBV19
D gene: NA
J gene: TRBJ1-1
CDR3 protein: CASSIVWRGLNTEAFF

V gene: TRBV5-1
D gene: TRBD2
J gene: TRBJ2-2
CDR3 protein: CASSTSGRDTGELFF

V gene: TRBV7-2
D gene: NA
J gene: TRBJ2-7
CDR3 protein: CASSSLVFYEQYF

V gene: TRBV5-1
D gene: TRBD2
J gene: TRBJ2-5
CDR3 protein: CASSSSGRHQETQYF

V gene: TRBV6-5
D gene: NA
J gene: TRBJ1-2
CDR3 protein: CASGPGGTIYGYTF

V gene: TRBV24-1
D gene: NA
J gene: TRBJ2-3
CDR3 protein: CATSDQGWSTDTQYF